Sequencing of this TCR beta chain was carried out in a study of identical twins. One entry per CDR3 protein results from TCRdb running MiXCR on the 5' RACE reads. The table shows about 890,000 distinct CDR3 sequences, with roughly an eighth occurring only once. V shed 3 bases and J shed 6 bases, with 11 bases lying between them. Germline CDR1 and CDR2: SEHNR and FQNEAQ (reference sequence). The CDR3 has 14 residues. In this sample, this clonotype turned up a few times. The same data also went into a second study, on yellow fever vaccine responses in identical twins.

This receptor was identified in a woman aged 18 to 35 in good health. Sequencing used PBMCs. This rearrangement joins TRBV7-9 to TRBJ2-2, with D unresolved. In DNA, the CDR3 is TGTGCCAGCAGCTTTTTAGCATGGGCCGGGGAGCTGTTTTTT. This encodes CASSFLAWAGELFF. Using reference TRBV7-9 and TRBJ2-2 for the parts outside the CDR3, the full variable domain is DTGVSQNPRHKITKRGQNVTFRCDPISEHNRLYWYRQTLGQGPEFLTYFQNEAQLEKSRLLSDRFSAERPKGSFSTLEIQRTEQGDSAMYLCASSFLAWAGELFFGEGSRLTVL.